These 22 T cell receptor beta chains came from one sample sequenced in a study of T cells in women clearing cervical HPV infection. Sequenced by immunoSEQ multiplex PCR; TCRdb stores in-frame clones only, minus some. The sample features 45,000 to 55,000 clones, with about 1% in its top ten. Input material: blood buffy coat. These TCRs come from a woman aged 18 to 69 with a cervical HPV16 infection that either progressed to CIN3+ or cleared (not recorded which).

The CDR3 here is CSAREGERGAYEQYF. CDR3 bases read: TGCAGTGCTAGAGAGGGGGAGCGGGGGGCCTACGAG. This chain joins TRBV20-1 and TRBJ2-7; 9 bases are a match to TRBD2. The read ends 3 residues before the CDR3 terminus; that terminus is restored from the germline J gene. The CDR3 extends over 15 amino acids. Germline loops: CDR1 DFQATT, CDR2 SNEGSKA (reference sequence). Trimming took 0 bases from V and 2 from J; bases not matched to a gene: 5.

On this clone itself: The read halts 3 residues ahead of the CDR3 end, with the missing end drawn from the germline J gene. This chain joins TRBV29-1 and TRBJ1-1; D is possibly TRBD1 (5 bases). Trimming took off 0 bases at V and 1 base at J, with 9 bases between the two ends. The germline CDR1 and CDR2 sequences are SQVTM and ANQGSEA. There are 14 residues in the CDR3. The CDR3 sequence is CSVEDGHGNTEAFF. Partial CDR3 DNA: TGCAGCGTTGAAGATGGACATGGGAACACTGAA.

About this clone itself: The CDR3 is cut off 3 residues early in the read; its end comes from the germline J gene. The chain has TRBV6-1 and TRBJ2-7, with unresolved D. This CDR3 has 16 amino acids. Germline CDR1 is MNHNS and CDR2 is SASEGT. V was pared by 2 bases and J by 0 bases, with 14 bases between. CDR3 bases read: TGTGCCAGCAGTGAAAGTGGCTTACGTACCTCCTACGAG. As protein: CASSESGLRTSYE. The whole CDR3 sequence reads CASSESGLRTSYEQYF.

The CDR3 sequence is CASSLDRYYEQYF. Partial CDR3 DNA: TGCGCCAGCAGCTTGGACCGCTACTACGAG. The chain joins TRBV5-1 to TRBJ2-7; D call uncertain. The read gets to within 3 residues of the CDR3 end, and the germline J gene fills in the rest. V was clipped by 0 bases and J by 3 bases, with 7 bases between them. The CDR3 spans 13 residues. Germline V lookup: CDR1 SGHRS, CDR2 YFSETQ.

CDR3 residues: CASAPGGINEQFF. The CDR3 bases that were read are TGCGCCAGCGCGCCGGGGGGAATCAATGAG. V usage is TRBV5-1 and J usage is TRBJ2-1; 7 nucleotides match TRBD2. The read terminates 3 residues ahead of where the CDR3 ends, so the germline J gene completes it. The CDR3 runs to 13 residues. Losses at the gene ends were 7 bases for V and 6 bases for J; bases not matched to a gene: 7. Germline assignment: CDR1 SGHRS and CDR2 YFSETQ.

Note on this clone: The read halts 3 residues ahead of the CDR3 end, with the missing end drawn from the germline J gene. The chain joins TRBV2 to TRBJ1-2, with 7 nucleotides matching TRBD1. Germline V gives CDR1 SNHLY, CDR2 FYNNEI. Losses at the gene ends were 7 bases for V and 3 bases for J; bases not matched to a gene: 8. The CDR3 extends over 14 amino acids. CDR3 protein: CASKDRDVYYGYTF. CDR3 DNA (partial): TGTGCCAGCAAAGACAGGGACGTTTACTATGGC.

In regard to this clone: The sequence runs out 3 residues before the end of the CDR3; the remainder is reconstructed from the germline J gene. This chain uses TRBV19 with TRBJ1-2; TRBD1 matches 10 bases. Germline values: CDR1 LNHDA, CDR2 SQIVND (reference sequence). The CDR3 loop spans 14 amino acids. The CDR3 DNA, read in part, is TGTGCCAGCACTCAAGGACAGGGGGAAGATACC. This codes for CASTQGQGEDT. The full CDR3 reads CASTQGQGEDTYTF.

Comment on this clone: Read data end 3 residues before the CDR3 end; the end is taken from the germline J gene. The chain joins TRBV7-9 to TRBJ2-7; possible D gene TRBD1, 6 bases. The length of the CDR3 is 15 residues. Germline V gene data show CDR1 as SEHNR and CDR2 as FQNEAQ (reference sequence). V dropped 4 bases and J dropped 0 bases, with 13 bases sitting between them. The covered CDR3 bases are TGTGCCAGCAGCTCCGCCGGACAGAGCTCCTACGAG. Protein sequence: CASSSAGQSSYE. The entire CDR3 sequence reads CASSSAGQSSYEQYF. Supplemented by reference TRBV7-9 and TRBJ2-7, the full variable domain reads DTGVSQNPRHKITKRGQNVTFRCDPISEHNRLYWYRQTLGQGPEFLTYFQNEAQLEKSRLLSDRFSAERPKGSFSTLEIQRTEQGDSAMYLCASSSAGQSSYEQYFGPGTRLTVT.

To note about this clone: The CDR3 end is not reached by the read, which stops 3 residues before it; the germline J gene fills it in. The genes are TRBV5-6 and TRBJ1-5; D call uncertain. V dropped 2 bases and J dropped 4 bases, with 7 bases sitting between them. The CDR3 contains 13 residues. Germline CDR1 and CDR2: SGHDT and YYEEEE. CDR3 loop: CASSFFLNQPQHF. Incomplete CDR3 DNA: TGTGCCAGCAGCTTCTTCCTAAATCAGCCC.

Comment on this clone: Read data end 3 residues before the CDR3 end; the end is taken from the germline J gene. This chain connects TRBV7-6 to TRBJ2-1; 10 bases map to TRBD2. Germline trimming cut 1 base from V and 8 bases from J; bases unmatched to any gene: 11. CDR3 length equals 17 residues. Germline V CDR1 and CDR2: SGHVS, FNYEAQ. The part of the CDR3 DNA that was read is TGTGCCAGCAGCTTAGTGTCTAGCGGGGGACCACAGGATGAG. It encodes CASSLVSSGGPQDE. The CDR3, in full, reads CASSLVSSGGPQDEQFF.

As concerns this clone: Read data end 3 residues before the CDR3 end; the end is taken from the germline J gene. The chain carries TRBV20-1 and TRBJ1-4, with D possibly TRBD1 on 6 matching bases. Germline-derived CDR1 and CDR2 are DFQATT and SNEGSKA (reference sequence). The CDR3 consists of 13 residues. CDR3 DNA, as far as it was read: TGCAGTGCTCGGACAGACGGCAATTCACCA. Protein product: CSARTDGNSP. The entire CDR3 sequence reads CSARTDGNSPLFF.

Turning to this clone: Read coverage stops 3 residues before the CDR3 terminus; the germline J gene supplies the remainder. The chain couples TRBV7-8 to TRBJ1-2, with D unclear. CDR3 length equals 15 residues. The V gene's germline CDR1 is SGHVS and CDR2 FQNEAQ. The V end lost 7 bases, the J end lost 2 bases, and 17 bases lay between the germline ends. The sequenced CDR3 bases are TGTGCCAGCACCCCGAGGGCCAGCCTAAACTATGGC. Translated: CASTPRASLNYG. The full CDR3 sequence reads CASTPRASLNYGYTF.

A note on this clone: The read ends 3 residues shy of where the CDR3 ends; the end is completed using the germline J gene. The chain combines TRBV2 with TRBJ2-3, with D perhaps TRBD2 (5 bases). Trimming took 6 bases from V and 4 from J, leaving 17 bases between them. CDR1 and CDR2 from the germline V gene are SNHLY and FYNNEI. CDR3 length: 15 amino acids. The part of the CDR3 DNA that was read is TGTGCCAGCAGACTCGGGGTCTCAACACCAGATACG. Translation: CASRLGVSTPDT. The entire CDR3 sequence reads CASRLGVSTPDTQYF.

Of note for this clone: With the read ending 3 residues before the CDR3 end, the germline J gene is used to fill in that end. J is TRBJ2-3 and V is TRBV5-1; weak D call: TRBD2 (5 bases). The ends were cut back, 4 bases at V and 3 bases at J, with 21 bases in the middle. This CDR3 comprises 17 residues. CDR1 and CDR2 (germline): SGHRS, YFSETQ. The CDR3 loop is CASSLGRYSASTDTQYF. The covered CDR3 bases are TGCGCCAGCAGCCTCGGTAGATATAGCGCGTCTACAGATACG.

CDR3 region: CASSLGQPNTEAFF. CDR3 DNA (partial): TGTGCCAGCAGTCTCGGACAGCCGAACACTGAA. The V and J genes are TRBV12-3 or TRBV12-4 and TRBJ1-1; TRBD1 might be the D (6 bases). The CDR3 goes on 3 residues after the read ends, and that part is filled in from the germline J gene. The CDR3 spans 14 residues. The germline V and J ends were trimmed by 5 bases and 1 base, with 11 bases remaining between them.

CDR3 amino acids: CASSFAKGGNQPQHF. Partial CDR3 DNA: TGTGCCAGCAGCTTCGCGAAAGGGGGCAATCAGCCC. The chain has TRBV7-2 and TRBJ1-5, with TRBD1 as a possible D gene (5 bases). Read data end 3 residues before the CDR3 end; the end is taken from the germline J gene. The CDR3 is made up of 15 amino acids. Trimming cost V 3 bases and J 2 bases, with 11 bases left between them. The germline V gene has CDR1 SGHTA and CDR2 FQGNSA.

Worth noting for this clone: The CDR3 is cut off 3 residues early in the read; its end comes from the germline J gene. Other nucleotide sequences from this sample produce the same CDR3. The chain joins TRBV6-2 or TRBV6-3 to TRBJ1-3, with a possible D match to TRBD1 (5 bases). The germline V gene has CDR1 MNHEY and CDR2 SVGEGT. The V gene lost 7 bases and the J gene lost 2 bases, with 18 bases spanning the gap. This CDR3 is 16 amino acids long. CDR3 residues: CASTTWRGRAGNTIYF. The CDR3 DNA, read in part, is TGTGCCAGCACCACATGGAGGGGCAGAGCTGGAAACACC.

For this clone: The DNA ends 3 residues before the CDR3 does, and the rest of the CDR3 is filled in from the germline J gene. The chain recombines TRBV7-6 with TRBJ2-6; D may be TRBD1 (5 bases). The V gene's germline CDR1 is SGHVS and CDR2 FNYEAQ. The CDR3 loop spans 15 amino acids. Trimming pared 7 bases from V and 1 base from J, leaving 11 bases between. The CDR3 bases that were read are TGTGCCAGCACAGGGCCTAGTTCTGGGGCCAACGTC. Translated, it gives CASTGPSSGANV. The entire CDR3 reads CASTGPSSGANVLTF.

A word on this clone: The missing CDR3 end, 3 residues past where the read stops, is filled in from the germline J gene. This chain joins TRBV7-9 and TRBJ2-2, with D perhaps matching TRBD1 (6 bases). The CDR3 spans 15 residues. Per the germline V gene, CDR1 is SEHNR and CDR2 is FQNEAQ (reference sequence). The CDR3: CASSRSGQINEKLFF. The sequenced part of the CDR3 DNA is TGTGCCAGCAGCCGCAGTGGACAGATAAATGAAAAG.

About this clone itself: The CDR3 end lies 3 residues beyond the end of the read and is filled in from the germline J gene. The chain employs TRBV2 and TRBJ2-2; D gene unclear. CDR1 is SNHLY and CDR2 is FYNNEI in the germline V gene. This CDR3 has 14 amino acids. The CDR3 loop reads CASSETRPNSPLFF. The sequenced part of the CDR3 DNA is TGTGCCAGCAGTGAGACAAGACCGAATTCACCG.

About this clone: At one boundary the junction diverges from the germline segment, which might be a read error. The observed sequence ends 3 residues before the CDR3 terminus, with the missing tail filled in from the germline J gene. V gene TRBV7-9 combines with J gene TRBJ1-4; 9 nucleotides line up with TRBD1. This CDR3 region has 15 residues. Germline V gene data show CDR1 as SEHNR and CDR2 as FQNEAQ (reference sequence). Partial CDR3 DNA: TGTGCCAGCATCTTAGCGGGACAGGGTATTCGGTCA. It codes for CASILAGQGIRS. In full, the CDR3 is CASILAGQGIRSLFF.

A note on this clone: The CDR3 end falls 3 residues outside the read, so it is completed with the germline J gene. The J gene is TRBJ2-3, the V gene TRBV9; D is perhaps TRBD1 (5 bases). Germline assignment: CDR1 SGDLS and CDR2 YYNGEE. The CDR3 has 13 amino acids. The DNA read from the CDR3 is TGTGCCAGCAGCGTAGGGACACAAGAGACG. It is translated as CASSVGTQET. In full, the CDR3 reads CASSVGTQETQYF.